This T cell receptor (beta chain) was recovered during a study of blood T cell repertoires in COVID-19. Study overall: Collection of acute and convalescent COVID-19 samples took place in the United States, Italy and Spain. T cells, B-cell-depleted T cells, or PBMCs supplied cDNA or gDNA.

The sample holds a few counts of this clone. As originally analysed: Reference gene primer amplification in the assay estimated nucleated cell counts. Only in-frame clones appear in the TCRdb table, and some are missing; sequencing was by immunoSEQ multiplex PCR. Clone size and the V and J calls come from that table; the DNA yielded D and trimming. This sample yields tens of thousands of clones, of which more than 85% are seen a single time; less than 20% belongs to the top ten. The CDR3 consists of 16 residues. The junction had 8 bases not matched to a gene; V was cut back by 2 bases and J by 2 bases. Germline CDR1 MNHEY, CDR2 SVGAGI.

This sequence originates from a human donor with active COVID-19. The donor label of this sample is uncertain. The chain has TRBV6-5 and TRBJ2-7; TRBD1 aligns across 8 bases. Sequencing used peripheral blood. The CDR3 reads CASSYTVTGETYEQYF. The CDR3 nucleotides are TGTGCCAGCAGTTACACAGTGACAGGGGAAACCTACGAGCAGTACTTC.